The next 29 T cell receptor beta chains were all read from a single sample in a study of blood T cell repertoires in COVID-19. Assay: immunoSEQ multiplex PCR; the TCRdb copy retains only in-frame clones and omits some. This table has under 300,000 clones, about 87% appearing once. The sample was PBMCs or T cells enriched from blood (not recorded which). These receptors all stem from a woman in her forties or fifties who had recovered from COVID-19.

The rearrangement uses TRBV29-1 and TRBJ2-3; weak D call: TRBD2 (6 bases). Trimming left V 7 bases short and J 4 bases short, with 15 bases between. Germline V gene lookup returns CDR1 SQVTM and CDR2 ANQGSEA. This CDR3 has 13 amino acids. CDR3 sequence (DNA): TGCAGCGCTGTGACTAGTAGGTCAGATACGCAGTATTTT. Protein product: CSAVTSRSDTQYF.

The rearrangement joins TRBV28 to TRBJ1-5, with 7 bases that match TRBD1. Trimming cost V 5 bases and J 3 bases; bases outside gene matches: 4. The CDR3 sequence is 14 residues long. Germline CDR1 is MDHEN and CDR2 is SYDVKM. The CDR3 region is CASSLGQPNQPQHF. The DNA for the CDR3 is TGTGCCAGCAGTCTGGGACAGCCCAATCAGCCCCAGCATTTT.

The genes are TRBV14 and TRBJ1-5; the match to TRBD1 covers 9 bases. V shed 2 bases, J shed 3 bases, and the junction held 8 bases outside the gene matches. The CDR3 extends over 17 amino acids. CDR1 is SGHDN and CDR2 is FVKESK in the germline V gene. The CDR3 nucleotides are TGTGCCAGCAGCCAAAACCGGGACAGGGTTTCCAATCAGCCCCAGCATTTT. Residues: CASSQNRDRVSNQPQHF.

The rearrangement joins TRBV19 to TRBJ2-7, with 10 bases identical to TRBD1. The trim removed 4 bases at V and 4 bases at J, leaving 4 bases unmatched. Germline values: CDR1 LNHDA, CDR2 SQIVND (reference sequence). The CDR3 sequence is 14 residues long. This CDR3 reads CASSKDRGRYEQYF. In nucleotides, the CDR3 is TGTGCCAGTAGTAAAGACAGGGGGCGATACGAGCAGTACTTC.

Here the CDR3 reads CASSLWATGRSSGANVLTF. The CDR3 DNA sequence: TGTGCCAGCAGTTTATGGGCGACAGGGCGAAGCTCTGGGGCCAACGTCCTGACTTTC. The J gene is TRBJ2-6, the V gene TRBV28; TRBD1 agrees at 7 bases. CDR3 length: 19 amino acids. J gave up 0 bases and V 0 bases, and 8 bases lay outside the gene matches. Per the germline V gene, CDR1 is MDHEN and CDR2 is SYDVKM.

This chain links TRBV21-1 with TRBJ2-7; the table's TRBD1 call for D was not verified on the DNA. TRBV21-1 constitutes a pseudogene. The CDR3 contains 12 residues. The CDR3 reads CASRQRSYEQYF. The CDR3 DNA reads TGTGCCAGCAGACAGAGATCCTACGAGCAGTACTTC.

This chain links TRBV28 with TRBJ2-2, with TRBD1 matching over 7 bases. CDR3 length: 15 residues. The junction had 6 bases not matched to a gene; V was cut back by 2 bases and J by 6 bases. The germline V gene has CDR1 MDHEN and CDR2 SYDVKM. The CDR3 DNA reads as TGTGCCAGCAGTTTACCGGGACAGAGCCCCGGGGAGCTGTTTTTT. Protein product: CASSLPGQSPGELFF.

The genes are TRBV6-1 and TRBJ1-6; TRBD1 is a possible D gene (5 bases). V gave up 3 bases and J gave up 9 bases, with 15 bases separating them. This CDR3 is 15 amino acids long. The germline CDR1 and CDR2 sequences are MNHNS and SASEGT. In nucleotides, the CDR3 is TGTGCCAGCAGTGATCGGGGGAGCCAGAGTTCACCCCTCCACTTT. Amino acids: CASSDRGSQSSPLHF.

V usage is TRBV10-3 and J usage is TRBJ1-2, with D uncertain. There are 12 residues in the CDR3. Germline V gene data show CDR1 as ENHRY and CDR2 as SYGVKD. Trimming took off 2 bases at V and 11 bases at J, with 12 bases between the two ends. In DNA form, the CDR3 reads TGTGCCATCAGTGAGGTGGTCAACTCATACACCTTC. This translates into CAISEVVNSYTF.

This clone was counted a single time. The chain combines TRBV30 with TRBJ1-4; D remains unclear. CDR3 length: 15 amino acids. Germline CDR1 and CDR2: GTSNPN and SVGIG (reference sequence). With 0 bases removed from V and 7 bases from J, the gap between germline ends came to 15 bases. CDR3 loop: CAWSVLQKRGEKLFF. The CDR3 nucleotides are TGTGCCTGGAGTGTCCTCCAAAAGCGGGGTGAAAAACTGTTTTTT.

This chain joins TRBV30 and TRBJ1-1, with TRBD1 matching over 7 bases. V lost 2 bases to trimming and J lost 1 base; unmatched junction nucleotides: 4. This CDR3 contains 14 residues. Per the germline V gene, CDR1 is GTSNPN and CDR2 is SVGIG (reference sequence). This CDR3 is CAWSKTGKNTEAFF. CDR3 nucleotides: TGTGCCTGGAGTAAGACAGGGAAGAACACTGAAGCTTTCTTT.

The chain combines TRBV7-8 with TRBJ2-3; 11 bases align to TRBD2. Germline CDR1 is SGHVS and CDR2 is FQNEAQ. This CDR3 is 17 amino acids long. V lost 6 bases and J lost 4; bases outside the gene matches: 12. DNA for the CDR3: TGTGCCAGCAGGTCTACTACTAGCGGGAGCTTGGCAGATACGCAGTATTTT. This encodes CASRSTTSGSLADTQYF.

The chain joins TRBV2 to TRBJ2-3; no clear D gene. CDR3 size: 12 residues. CDR1 is SNHLY and CDR2 is FYNNEI in the germline V gene. The V gene lost 4 bases and the J gene lost 3 bases, with 5 bases spanning the gap. The CDR3 spells CASSAVTDTQYF. DNA for the CDR3: TGTGCCAGCAGTGCAGTGACAGATACGCAGTATTTT.

The V call is TRBV28, the J call TRBJ1-3; 10 bases are a match to TRBD1. CDR3 length: 20 amino acids. The ends lost 7 bases at V and 0 bases at J; junction bases unmatched: 18. Looked up from germline, CDR1 is MDHEN and CDR2 is SYDVKM. The CDR3 region is CASTTPLGDRGELSGNTIYF. The DNA for the CDR3 is TGTGCCAGCACCACCCCGCTTGGGGACAGGGGCGAACTCTCTGGAAACACCATATATTTT.

The chain employs TRBV29-1 and TRBJ1-2; TRBD1 agrees at 9 bases. V dropped 3 bases and J dropped 0; count of bases not matched to a gene: 20. Per the germline V gene, CDR1 is SQVTM and CDR2 is ANQGSEA. The CDR3 runs to 20 residues. The CDR3 sequence is CSVESRSMDRGILSNYGYTF. The CDR3 region has the DNA TGCAGCGTTGAGTCTAGGAGCATGGACAGGGGAATTTTGTCTAACTATGGCTACACCTTC.

This chain links TRBV6-5 with TRBJ2-1; tentatively, D is TRBD2 (5 bases). Germline CDR1 MNHEY, CDR2 SVGAGI. The CDR3 extends over 15 amino acids. Trimming cost V 4 bases and J 0 bases, with 10 bases left between them. The CDR3 loop is CASSWSGSSYNEQFF. In DNA, the CDR3 is TGTGCCAGCAGTTGGAGCGGTAGCTCCTACAATGAGCAGTTCTTC.

The chain employs TRBV9 and TRBJ2-3; 8 bases fit TRBD1. The V gene's germline CDR1 is SGDLS and CDR2 YYNGEE. The junction had 8 bases not matched to a gene; V was cut back by 4 bases and J by 4 bases. The CDR3 is 15 amino acids. CDR3 amino acids: CASSPRQGIADTQYF. CDR3 nucleotides: TGTGCCAGCAGCCCGAGACAGGGGATCGCAGATACGCAGTATTTT.

CDR3: CASSLTTGVNTEAFF. CDR3 in DNA: TGTGCCAGCAGCTTAACGACAGGGGTGAACACTGAAGCTTTCTTT. V is TRBV5-5 and J is TRBJ1-1; TRBD1 matches at 8 bases. V lost 2 bases and J lost 0; bases outside the gene matches: 3. Germline lookup yields CDR1 SGHKS and CDR2 YYEKEE (reference sequence). This CDR3 has 15 residues.

The chain uses TRBV28 and TRBJ2-3; a weak D match, TRBD1 (5 bases). V was trimmed by 4 bases and J by 6 bases, leaving 14 bases between them. CDR1 is MDHEN and CDR2 is SYDVKM in the germline V gene. The CDR3 runs 14 residues. CDR3 sequence (DNA): TGTGCCAGCAGTTCCCGTAGGGCAGGGGATACGCAGTATTTT. Its translation: CASSSRRAGDTQYF.

The chain employs TRBV24-1 and TRBJ2-2; TRBD2 aligns across 16 bases. Trimming at V came to 6 bases and at J to 8 bases, leaving 5 bases not matched to a gene. Germline V lookup: CDR1 KGHDR, CDR2 SFDVKD. The CDR3 loop spans 16 amino acids. CDR3: CATSPGLAGGPGELFF. CDR3 nucleotide sequence: TGTGCCACCAGTCCGGGACTAGCGGGAGGGCCGGGGGAGCTGTTTTTT.

This sequence joins TRBV19 and TRBJ1-3, with 12 bases matching TRBD1. CDR1 is LNHDA, CDR2 SQIVND, per germline (reference sequence). V was clipped by 6 bases and J by 0 bases; unmatched bases: 15. The CDR3 totals 20 residues. The CDR3 here is CASSPPGQGALLVSGNTIYF. CDR3 coding DNA: TGTGCCAGTAGCCCGCCGGGACAGGGGGCCCTCCTGGTCTCTGGAAACACCATATATTTT.

This clone was seen just once. CDR3 protein: CASSSTLAEEIQETQYF. CDR3 nucleotides: TGTGCCAGCAGCTCAACACTAGCCGAAGAGATCCAAGAGACCCAGTACTTC. The rearrangement joins TRBV5-6 to TRBJ2-5; tentative D call: TRBD2 (6 bases). This CDR3 has 17 residues. V was pared by 3 bases and J by 1 base, with 19 bases between. From germline, CDR1 is SGHDT and CDR2 YYEEEE.

The J gene is TRBJ2-1, the V gene TRBV27; D may be TRBD2 (5 bases). Germline CDR1 MNHEY, CDR2 SMNVEV (reference sequence). The CDR3 loop spans 13 amino acids. The V end was cut by 4 bases, the J end by 12 bases, with 16 bases between. The CDR3 sequence is CASSSSRETPQFF. The CDR3 coding sequence is TGTGCCAGCAGTTCGTCCCGGGAAACGCCGCAGTTCTTC.

This chain connects TRBV9 to TRBJ2-4, with 7 bases fitting TRBD1. Germline V CDR1 and CDR2: SGDLS, YYNGEE. This CDR3 comprises 15 residues. The trim removed 0 bases at V and 4 bases at J, leaving 4 bases unmatched. CDR3 protein: CASSVEGGSKNIQYF. DNA for the CDR3: TGTGCCAGCAGCGTAGAAGGGGGCTCAAAAAACATTCAGTACTTC.

The genes are TRBV5-1 and TRBJ2-2; the D gene is possibly TRBD2 (5 bases). V gave up 2 bases and J gave up 7 bases, with 12 bases separating them. The CDR3 has 14 amino acids. Germline V gene data show CDR1 as SGHRS and CDR2 as YFSETQ. CDR3 DNA sequence: TGCGCCAGCAGCTTAGCCGGGCGGGTCGGGGAGCTGTTTTTT. Protein sequence: CASSLAGRVGELFF.

This CDR3 is CASATGTTSDPSTDTQYF. The CDR3 nucleotides are TGTGCCAGCGCGACTGGGACTACATCGGATCCTAGCACAGATACGCAGTATTTT. The chain is built from TRBV18 and TRBJ2-3; 7 nucleotides match TRBD2. Germline V CDR1 and CDR2: KGHSH, LQKENI. There are 18 residues in the CDR3. The ends lost 8 bases at V and 0 bases at J; junction bases unmatched: 17.

The chain couples TRBV2 to TRBJ2-7, with no clear D. Between the trimmed V and J ends, which lost 6 bases and 0 bases, there was a span of 12 bases. CDR3 length: 14 amino acids. Germline CDR1 and CDR2: SNHLY and FYNNEI. In DNA form, the CDR3 reads TGTGCCAGCAGGGAGAGGATTGGCTCCTACGAGCAGTACTTC. Translated, it gives CASRERIGSYEQYF. The variable domain in full, completed from reference TRBV2 and TRBJ2-7, reads EPEVTQTPSHQVTQMGQEVILRCVPISNHLYFYWYRQILGQKVEFLVSFYNNEISEKSEIFDDQFSVERPDGSNFTLKIRSTKLEDSAMYFCASRERIGSYEQYFGPGTRLTVT.

The chain links TRBV6-5 to TRBJ1-3; unclear D gene. The CDR3 has 15 residues. CDR1 is MNHEY, CDR2 SVGAGI, per germline. V lost 8 bases and J lost 0, with 14 bases in between. CDR3 coding DNA: TGTGCCAGCCTCCCCACCGGTTACTCTGGAAACACCATATATTTT. It codes for CASLPTGYSGNTIYF.

This chain joins TRBV18 and TRBJ2-3; 9 positions agree with TRBD2. The length of the CDR3 is 15 residues. Germline values: CDR1 KGHSH, CDR2 LQKENI. V lost 3 bases to trimming and J lost 1 base; unmatched junction nucleotides: 2. The CDR3 DNA sequence: TGTGCCAGCTCACCGAGACTAGCGGGCACAGATACGCAGTATTTT. Translating gives CASSPRLAGTDTQYF.